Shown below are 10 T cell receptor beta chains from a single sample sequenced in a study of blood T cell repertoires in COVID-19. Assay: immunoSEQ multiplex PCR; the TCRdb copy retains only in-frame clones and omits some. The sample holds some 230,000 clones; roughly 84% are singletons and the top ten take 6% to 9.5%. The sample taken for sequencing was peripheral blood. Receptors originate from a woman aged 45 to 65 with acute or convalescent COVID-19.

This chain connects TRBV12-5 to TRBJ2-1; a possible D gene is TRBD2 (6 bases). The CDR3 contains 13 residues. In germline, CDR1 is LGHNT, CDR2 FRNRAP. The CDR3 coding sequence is TGTGCCTCGGGGGAGAGCTCCTACAATGAGCAGTTCTTC. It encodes CASGESSYNEQFF.

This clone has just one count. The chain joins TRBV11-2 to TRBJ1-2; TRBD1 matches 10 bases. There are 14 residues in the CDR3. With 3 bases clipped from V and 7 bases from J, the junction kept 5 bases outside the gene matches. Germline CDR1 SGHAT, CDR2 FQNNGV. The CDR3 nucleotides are TGTGCCAGCAGCTTGCGACAGGGGGCATTTGGCTACACCTTC. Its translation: CASSLRQGAFGYTF.

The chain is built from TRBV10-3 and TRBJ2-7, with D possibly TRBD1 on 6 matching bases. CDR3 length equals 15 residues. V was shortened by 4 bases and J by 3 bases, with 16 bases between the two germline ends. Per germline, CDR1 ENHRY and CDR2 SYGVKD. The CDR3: CAISADPTGHYEQYF. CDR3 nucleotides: TGTGCCATCAGTGCCGACCCGACAGGCCACTACGAGCAGTACTTC.

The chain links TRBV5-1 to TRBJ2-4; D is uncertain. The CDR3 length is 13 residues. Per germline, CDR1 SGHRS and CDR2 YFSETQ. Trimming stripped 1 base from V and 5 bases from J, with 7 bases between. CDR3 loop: CASSLPPENIQYF. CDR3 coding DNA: TGCGCCAGCAGCTTGCCCCCAGAAAACATTCAGTACTTC. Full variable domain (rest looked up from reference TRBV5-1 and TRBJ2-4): KAGVTQTPRYLIKTRGQQVTLSCSPISGHRSVSWYQQTPGQGLQFLFEYFSETQRNKGNFPGRFSGRQFSNSRSEMNVSTLELGDSALYLCASSLPPENIQYFGAGTRLSVL.

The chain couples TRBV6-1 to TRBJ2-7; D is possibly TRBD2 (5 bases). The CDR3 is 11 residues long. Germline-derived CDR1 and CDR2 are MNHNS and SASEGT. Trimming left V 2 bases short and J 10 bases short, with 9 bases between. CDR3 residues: CASSERTLQYF. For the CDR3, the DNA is TGTGCCAGCAGTGAAAGGACTCTCCAGTACTTC.

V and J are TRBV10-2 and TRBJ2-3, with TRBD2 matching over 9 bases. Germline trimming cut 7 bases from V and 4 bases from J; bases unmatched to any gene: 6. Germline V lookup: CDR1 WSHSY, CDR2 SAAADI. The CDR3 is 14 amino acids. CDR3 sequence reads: CASIWGLAADTQYF. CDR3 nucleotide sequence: TGCGCCAGCATTTGGGGACTAGCTGCAGATACGCAGTATTTT.

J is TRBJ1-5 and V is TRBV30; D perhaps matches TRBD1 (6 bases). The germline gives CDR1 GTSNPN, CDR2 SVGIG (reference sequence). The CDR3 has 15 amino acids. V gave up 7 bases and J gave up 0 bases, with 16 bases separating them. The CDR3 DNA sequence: TGTGCCTCATCACCTCAGGGGCTTAGCAATCAGCCCCAGCATTTT. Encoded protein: CASSPQGLSNQPQHF. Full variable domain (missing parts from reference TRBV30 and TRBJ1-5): SQTIHQWPATLVQPVGSPLSLECTVEGTSNPNLYWYRQAAGRGLQLLFYSVGIGQISSEVPQNLSASRPQDRQFILSSKKLLLSDSGFYLCASSPQGLSNQPQHFGDGTRLSIL.

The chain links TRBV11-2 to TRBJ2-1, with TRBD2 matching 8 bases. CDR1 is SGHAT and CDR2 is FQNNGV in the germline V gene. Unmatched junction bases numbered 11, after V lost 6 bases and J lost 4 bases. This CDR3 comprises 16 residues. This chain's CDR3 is CASSSDGTRVYNEQFF. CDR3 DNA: TGTGCCAGCAGTTCCGACGGGACTAGGGTTTACAATGAGCAGTTCTTC.

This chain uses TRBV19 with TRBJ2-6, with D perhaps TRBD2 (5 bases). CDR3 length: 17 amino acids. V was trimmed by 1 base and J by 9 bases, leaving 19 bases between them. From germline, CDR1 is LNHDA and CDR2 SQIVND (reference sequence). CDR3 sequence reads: CASSIARKSGFDNVLTF. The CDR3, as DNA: TGTGCCAGTAGTATAGCTCGTAAGTCGGGGTTTGACAACGTCCTGACTTTC.

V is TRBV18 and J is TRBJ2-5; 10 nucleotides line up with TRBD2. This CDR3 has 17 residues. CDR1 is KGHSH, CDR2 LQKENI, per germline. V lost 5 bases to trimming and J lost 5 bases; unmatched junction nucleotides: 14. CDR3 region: CASSGKLAGDDMETQYF. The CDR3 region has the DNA TGTGCCAGCTCAGGGAAGCTAGCGGGAGATGATATGGAGACCCAGTACTTC.